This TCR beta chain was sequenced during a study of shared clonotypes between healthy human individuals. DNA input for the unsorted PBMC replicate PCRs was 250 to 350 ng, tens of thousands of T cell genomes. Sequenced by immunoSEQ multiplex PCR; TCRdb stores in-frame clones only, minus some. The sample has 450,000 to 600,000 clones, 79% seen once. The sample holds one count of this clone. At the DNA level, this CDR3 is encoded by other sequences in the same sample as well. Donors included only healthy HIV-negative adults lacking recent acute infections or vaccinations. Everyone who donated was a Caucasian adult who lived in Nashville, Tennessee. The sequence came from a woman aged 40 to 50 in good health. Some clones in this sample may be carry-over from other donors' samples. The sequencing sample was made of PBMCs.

The CDR3 spells CASSERGTSGRKETQYF. The CDR3 DNA reads as TGTGCCAGCAGTGAACGTGGCACTAGCGGGAGGAAAGAGACCCAGTACTTC. The chain uses TRBV2 and TRBJ2-5, with 12 bases that match TRBD2. With 2 bases clipped from V and 3 bases from J, the junction kept 7 bases outside the gene matches. The CDR3 has 17 amino acids. Germline V gene lookup returns CDR1 SNHLY and CDR2 FYNNEI.